This T cell receptor (beta chain) originates from a study of blood T cell repertoires in COVID-19. Study summary: Sources were T cells, B-cell-depleted T cells, or PBMCs; the material itself was cDNA or gDNA.

The CDR3 covers 15 residues. The ends were cut back, 2 bases at V and 8 bases at J, with 17 bases in the middle. Germline CDR1 reads SGDLS; CDR2 reads YYNGEE. Authors' data handling: Estimates of nucleated cell counts were drawn from the amplification of reference gene primers. Data came from immunoSEQ multiplex PCR; TCRdb stores just in-frame clones and leaves some out. V, J and clone size are those of that table, while D and trimming were read from the DNA. The sample carries roughly 500,000 clones, approximately 87% recorded once. The source material was PBMCs or T cells enriched from blood (not recorded which). The clonotype comes from a woman between 40 and 55 years old who had recovered from COVID-19. V usage is TRBV9 and J usage is TRBJ2-1, with D unresolved. For the CDR3, the DNA is TGTGCCAGCAGCGTTGGTCAGGCCTCTATGGATGAGCAGTTCTTC. This gives the protein CASSVGQASMDEQFF.